This TCR beta chain was identified during a study of cytomegalovirus exposure and HLA in healthy donors. CDR3 length: 14 residues. Per the germline V gene, CDR1 is MNHEY and CDR2 is SMNVEV (reference sequence). V shed 7 bases and J 1 base; nucleotides not matched to a gene: 5. The PCR ran on 60 Vbeta and 13 Jbeta primers. Profiled with immunoSEQ multiplex PCR; TCRdb holds only in-frame clones, not every one. The sample records under 140,000 clones, roughly 78% being singletons. Concerning this clone: Its antigen is still unknown.

Study-wide results and caveats: The investigators catalogued 150 to 200 TCR beta chains as cytomegalovirus-associated.

The chain employs TRBV27 and TRBJ1-2, with 8 bases identical to TRBD1. Sample: PBMCs. This sequence was found in a woman in her twenties or thirties in good health and CMV-seronegative. The CDR3 region is CASKTGGFNYGYTF. For the CDR3, the DNA is TGTGCCAGCAAAACAGGGGGGTTTAACTATGGCTACACCTTC.